The 12 T cell receptor beta chains below come from one sample, sequenced in a study of T cell changes during pregnancy in multiple sclerosis. Profiled with immunoSEQ multiplex PCR; TCRdb holds only in-frame clones, not every one. The sample shows tens of thousands of clones, 94% of them seen only once. This specimen consisted of peripheral blood, obtained in the third trimester of pregnancy. The receptors were sampled from a female donor with multiple sclerosis, enrolled in a pregnancy study.

The chain has TRBV7-6 and TRBJ2-7; 11 bases map to TRBD2. The ends lost 1 base at V and 3 bases at J; junction bases unmatched: 8. CDR3 size: 17 residues. Germline V gene data show CDR1 as SGHVS and CDR2 as FNYEAQ. This CDR3 reads CASSLGSPTSGNYEQYF. DNA for the CDR3: TGTGCCAGCAGCTTAGGTAGCCCGACTAGCGGGAACTACGAGCAGTACTTC.

A note on this clone: A junction end diverges from the germline sequence, so it may reflect a read error. The V gene is TRBV28, the J gene TRBJ2-5; 10 bases fit TRBD2. This CDR3 has 15 amino acids. CDR1 is MDHEN and CDR2 is SYDVKM in the germline V gene. This CDR3 is CASSSIGLAEETQYF. The CDR3 coding sequence is TGTGCCAGCAGTTCCATTGGACTAGCGGAAGAAACCCAGTACTTC.

This clone is a singleton in its sample. The chain recombines TRBV7-8 with TRBJ2-1; 11 bases map to TRBD2. Germline values: CDR1 SGHVS, CDR2 FQNEAQ. This CDR3 comprises 15 residues. After removal of 5 bases from V and 6 bases from J, the junction contained 6 bases not matched to a gene. The CDR3 here is CASSQLAGAPNEQFF. The CDR3 nucleotides read TGTGCCAGCAGCCAACTAGCGGGAGCCCCCAATGAGCAGTTCTTC.

The chain is built from TRBV7-6 and TRBJ2-1, with TRBD2 as a possible D gene (6 bases). The CDR3 is 12 amino acids. CDR1 is SGHVS and CDR2 is FNYEAQ in the germline V gene. Deletions cut 4 bases from V and 6 bases from J, with 7 bases between. CDR3 nucleotides: TGTGCCAGCAGCTCCGGGGGCAATGAGCAGTTCTTC. It translates to CASSSGGNEQFF. The whole variable domain, remainder taken from reference TRBV7-6 and TRBJ2-1, is GAGVSQSPRYKVTKRGQDVALRCDPISGHVSLYWYRQALGQGPEFLTYFNYEAQQDKSGLPNDRFSAERPEGSISTLTIQRTEQRDSAMYRCASSSGGNEQFFGPGTRLTVL.

This chain uses TRBV5-4 with TRBJ2-1; 7 bases line up with TRBD2. The CDR3 sequence is 14 residues long. J lost 9 bases, V lost 0 bases, and 6 bases had no gene match. The germline gives CDR1 SGHNT, CDR2 YYREEE (reference sequence). The CDR3 DNA sequence: TGTGCCAGCAGCTTGGGGACTAGTATCCTTGAGCAGTTCTTC. This encodes CASSLGTSILEQFF. The complete variable domain, with remaining parts taken from reference TRBV5-4 and TRBJ2-1, reads ETGVTQSPTHLIKTRGQQVTLRCSSQSGHNTVSWYQQALGQGPQFIFQYYREEENGRGNFPPRFSGLQFPNYSSELNVNALELDDSALYLCASSLGTSILEQFFGPGTRLTVL.

This rearrangement joins TRBV7-6 to TRBJ2-7; TRBD2 aligns across 10 bases. The CDR3 is 17 residues long. Germline loops: CDR1 SGHVS, CDR2 FNYEAQ. Trimming at V came to 1 base and at J to 7 bases, leaving 13 bases not matched to a gene. CDR3 nucleotides: TGTGCCAGCAGCTTAGAGCTTGGCCTAGCGGGAGACGGAGAGCAGTACTTC. Its translation: CASSLELGLAGDGEQYF. Full variable domain (outside the CDR3, taken from reference TRBV7-6 and TRBJ2-7): GAGVSQSPRYKVTKRGQDVALRCDPISGHVSLYWYRQALGQGPEFLTYFNYEAQQDKSGLPNDRFSAERPEGSISTLTIQRTEQRDSAMYRCASSLELGLAGDGEQYFGPGTRLTVT.

This sequence joins TRBV14 and TRBJ2-2; 11 bases agree with TRBD1. The length of the CDR3 is 15 residues. V shed 5 bases and J 7 bases; nucleotides not matched to a gene: 6. Germline-derived CDR1 and CDR2 are SGHDN and FVKESK. CDR3 nucleotides: TGTGCCAGCAGCTACCGGACAGGGGGCAGCGGGGAGCTGTTTTTT. It is translated as CASSYRTGGSGELFF.

This clone was seen once. No conserved phenylalanine or tryptophan ends this CDR3, so it is likely a read error. The V call is TRBV6-1, the J call TRBJ2-7; TRBD2 matches 11 bases. The ends lost 3 bases at V and 1 base at J; junction bases unmatched: 2. The CDR3 is 15 residues long. Per germline, CDR1 MNHNS and CDR2 SASEGT. DNA for the CDR3: TGTGCCAGCAGTGATGGGACTAGCGGATCCTACGAGCAGTACCTC. Protein product: CASSDGTSGSYEQYL.

V and J are TRBV4-2 and TRBJ2-4; 8 bases are a match to TRBD2. CDR3 length: 19 amino acids. From germline, CDR1 is LGHNA and CDR2 YNFKEQ. After removal of 1 base from V and 0 bases from J, the junction contained 11 bases not matched to a gene. CDR3 amino acids: CASSQGLILAGLAKNIQYF. As DNA, the CDR3 is TGTGCCAGCAGCCAAGGTTTGATTTTAGCGGGGCTAGCCAAAAACATTCAGTACTTC.

The chain carries TRBV6-5 and TRBJ1-5; a weak D match, TRBD1 (5 bases). Trimming took off 6 bases at V and 0 bases at J, with 12 bases between the two ends. The CDR3 has 15 amino acids. CDR1 is MNHEY and CDR2 is SVGAGI in the germline V gene. CDR3 sequence: CASRRDRDSNQPQHF. CDR3 nucleotide sequence: TGTGCCAGCAGACGTGACAGAGATAGCAATCAGCCCCAGCATTTT.

This rearrangement joins TRBV6-5 to TRBJ1-5; D is perhaps TRBD1 (5 bases). The CDR3 extends over 13 amino acids. The V gene lost 2 bases and the J gene lost 4 bases, with 6 bases spanning the gap. CDR1 is MNHEY and CDR2 is SVGAGI in the germline V gene. As DNA, the CDR3 is TGTGCCAGCAGTTACGGGGGGAATCAGCCCCAGCATTTT. Residues: CASSYGGNQPQHF.

A note on this clone: One end of the junction varies from germline; a read error may be responsible. V and J are TRBV28 and TRBJ2-5; maybe TRBD2 (5 bases). CDR3 size: 12 residues. Germline V gene lookup returns CDR1 MDHEN and CDR2 SYDVKM. The CDR3 DNA reads as TGTGCCAGCAGTTCCGGGATTCCTACTATTAACTTC. Its translation: CASSSGIPTINF.